The present entry profiles one T cell receptor beta chain with its context. Enrollees, about 18 to 95 years old, lived in about two dozen US areas. Participants' own reports of clinical history determined their cohort assignment. Each recovered donor of Cohort 3 presented with two negative PCRs, clearance, or symptom resolution. The data stem from a study of blood T cell repertoires in COVID-19. Across the study: T cells, B-cell-depleted T cells, or PBMCs provided the cDNA or gDNA that served as material.

Data came from immunoSEQ multiplex PCR; TCRdb stores just in-frame clones and leaves some out. The sample contains 200,000 to 250,000 clones, 84% of which appear only once. This CDR3 region has 13 residues. CDR1 and CDR2 (germline): MDHEN, SYDVKM. V shed 6 bases, J shed 7 bases, and the junction held 4 bases outside the gene matches. The clonotype comes from a woman in her forties who had recovered from COVID-19. The sequenced material came from PBMCs or T cells enriched from blood (not recorded which). The chain couples TRBV28 to TRBJ2-3, with 10 bases fitting TRBD2. The CDR3 region is CASRASGSHTQYF. CDR3 nucleotide sequence: TGTGCCAGCAGAGCTAGCGGGAGCCATACGCAGTATTTT. Based on the CDR3 plus reference TRBV28 and TRBJ2-3, the full variable domain is DVKVTQSSRYLVKRTGEKVFLECVQDMDHENMFWYRQDPGLGLRLIYFSYDVKMKEKGDIPEGYSVSREKKERFSLILESASTNQTSMYLCASRASGSHTQYFGPGTRLTVL.